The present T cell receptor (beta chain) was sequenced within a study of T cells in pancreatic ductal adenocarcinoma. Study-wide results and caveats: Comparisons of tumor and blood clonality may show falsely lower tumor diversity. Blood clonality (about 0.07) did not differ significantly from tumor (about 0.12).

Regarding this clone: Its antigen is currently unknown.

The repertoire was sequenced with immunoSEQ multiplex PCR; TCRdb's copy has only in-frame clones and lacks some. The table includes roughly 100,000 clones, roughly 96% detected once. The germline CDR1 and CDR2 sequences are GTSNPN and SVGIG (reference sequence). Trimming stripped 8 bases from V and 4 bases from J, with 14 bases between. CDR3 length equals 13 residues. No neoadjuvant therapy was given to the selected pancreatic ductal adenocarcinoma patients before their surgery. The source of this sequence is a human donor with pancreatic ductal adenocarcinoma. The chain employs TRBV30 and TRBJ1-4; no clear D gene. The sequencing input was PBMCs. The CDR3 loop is CAVQSTYNEKLFF. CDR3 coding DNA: TGTGCCGTACAGTCAACTTATAATGAAAAACTGTTTTTT. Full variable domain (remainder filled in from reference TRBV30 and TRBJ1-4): SQTIHQWPATLVQPVGSPLSLECTVEGTSNPNLYWYRQAAGRGLQLLFYSVGIGQISSEVPQNLSASRPQDRQFILSSKKLLLSDSGFYLCAVQSTYNEKLFFGSGTQLSVL.